This paragraph covers one TCR beta chain sequence. This sample is drawn from a study of T cells after yellow fever vaccination. Universal primer sites and UMIs were introduced during 5'RACE template-switching synthesis of TCR cDNA. TCRdb reprocessed the 5' RACE reads via MiXCR and lists one record per CDR3 protein. Of some 240,000 distinct CDR3 sequences detected, around 4.9% appear once; the ten largest clones hold around 3.3%. The CDR3 is 13 residues long. The V end was cut by 2 bases, the J end by 6 bases, with 7 bases between. The TCR originated in a man in his late teens or twenties who received the YFV17D yellow fever vaccine. Here the sequenced sample was CD4+ T cells sorted from PBMCs, taken on the day of the yellow fever booster vaccination. The rearrangement uses TRBV12-3 or TRBV12-4 and TRBJ2-2; a weak D match, TRBD1 (6 bases). In nucleotides, the CDR3 is TGTGCCAGCAGTTTACCAGGGGCCGGGGAGCTGTTTTTT. It encodes CASSLPGAGELFF.